This T cell receptor beta chain stems from a study of blood T cells in healthy people across ages. Study-level findings and limits: Roughly linear age-related decline in beta diversity appeared, significant by age roughly 40. Among long-lived donors, naive CD4+ cells were more numerous and diversity higher than in aged donors. In these data, TCR beta diversity tracked strongly with naive T cell percentage.

Germline loops: CDR1 MNHEY, CDR2 SMNVEV (reference sequence). With V trimmed by 3 bases and J by 6 bases, 4 bases remained unmatched. The CDR3 is 13 amino acids. Points on this clonotype: The antigen remains unidentified.

Primed by a sample-barcoded 5' primer and a J-beta primer mix, a second PCR proceeded for about 6 to 11 cycles. Each CDR3 protein gets one entry after TCRdb re-called the 5' RACE reads with MiXCR. Among some 640,000 distinct CDR3 sequences, around 45% were seen once, and the ten largest hold 30% to 40%. This sequence was found in a woman aged 55-70 years in good health. The sequenced sample consisted of blood. The chain combines TRBV27 with TRBJ2-7; TRBD2 matches 8 bases. The DNA of the CDR3 is TGTGCCAGCAGTTTCGGGGGGGGGCGCGAGCAGTACTTC. It encodes CASSFGGGREQYF.